This T cell receptor beta chain appears in the sequencing data of a study of yellow fever vaccine responses in identical twins (dated by TCRdb to between 2018 and 2020). A note on the overall study: In the study, vaccine-responding T cell clones were precisely tracked in identical twins.

Worth noting for this clonotype: Its recognized antigen is unknown. Base qualities are not at hand, and no much larger clone is one base apart.

The investigation overall reported the following: According to the authors, in identical twins the way T cells responded to vaccination appeared partly convergent and partly personalized.

Library preparation was by RT-PCR. The instrument was an Illumina HiSeq 2500. In-frame beta chains were kept once TCRdb had trimmed the public reads at Q25 with fastp and called clones with MiXCR. Rows with one shared CDR3 protein collapse into an entry with the most common genes and DNA. The table for this sample lists approximately 32,000 distinct CDR3 sequences; approximately 54% of them were counted only once. The ten largest account for over 3.5% of the sample. V sheds 2 bases and J sheds 11 bases, leaving 15 bases between their ends. The germline V gene encodes CDR1 MDHEN and CDR2 SYDVKM. The CDR3 spans 13 residues, from the cysteine through the phenylalanine. Only CDR3 DNA is held: 39 bases, read in frame from base 1.

This chain joins TRBV28 to TRBJ2-5, with no confident D gene call. This sample comprised T cells from blood (PBMCs), unsorted or a sorted subset (not recorded which), obtained before or after yellow fever vaccination (not recorded which). The source of this sequence is a woman between 18 and 30 years old who received the yellow fever vaccine. Donor details come from another sample of the same person, matched by shared clones. The CDR3 reads as follows: CASSLNPSGTQYF. The DNA sequence reads TGTGCCAGCAGTTTAAACCCTTCCGGAACGCAGTACTTC.